The present TCR beta chain was sequenced within a study of cytomegalovirus exposure and HLA in healthy donors. Looking at the study overall: Of 300 to 450 genotyped donors, about 80% clustered with self-reported Caucasian donors. Findings of the study overall: The study recorded 160 or so TCR beta chains that were cytomegalovirus-associated. Sequence variants that were highly shared formed a cluster that was likely a sequencing artifact.

The V gene lost 8 bases and the J gene lost 3 bases, with 19 bases spanning the gap. The V gene's germline CDR1 is GTSNPN and CDR2 SVGIG (reference sequence). This CDR3 is built from 14 residues. Concerning this clone itself: Its target is not known.

PCR primers comprised 60 Vbeta and 13 Jbeta primers. TCRdb's table, derived via immunoSEQ multiplex PCR, lists solely in-frame clones and lacks some. The data show fewer than 150,000 clones, roughly 15% seen once. While unrecorded immune exposures were likely, the donors were nominally healthy when sampled. The sample taken for sequencing was PBMCs. V and J are TRBV30 and TRBJ1-2, with D possibly TRBD1 on 5 matching bases. This TCR derives from a young woman in good health and CMV-seronegative. CDR3 residues: CAGEFQGADYGYTF. The CDR3, as DNA: TGTGCCGGGGAATTTCAAGGGGCGGACTATGGCTACACCTTC.